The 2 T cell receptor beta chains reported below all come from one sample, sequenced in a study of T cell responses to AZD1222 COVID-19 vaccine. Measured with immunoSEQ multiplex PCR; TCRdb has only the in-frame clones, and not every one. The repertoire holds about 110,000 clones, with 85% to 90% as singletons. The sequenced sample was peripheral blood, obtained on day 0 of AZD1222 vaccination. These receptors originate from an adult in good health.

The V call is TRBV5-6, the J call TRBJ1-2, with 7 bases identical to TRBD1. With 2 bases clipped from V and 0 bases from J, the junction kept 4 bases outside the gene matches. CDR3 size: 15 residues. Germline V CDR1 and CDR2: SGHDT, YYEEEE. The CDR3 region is CASSFGTASNYGYTF. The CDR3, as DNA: TGTGCCAGCAGCTTCGGGACAGCCTCTAACTATGGCTACACCTTC.

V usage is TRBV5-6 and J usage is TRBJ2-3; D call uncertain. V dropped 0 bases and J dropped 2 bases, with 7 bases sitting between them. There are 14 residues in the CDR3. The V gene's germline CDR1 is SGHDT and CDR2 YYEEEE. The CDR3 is CASSLGTSTDTQYF. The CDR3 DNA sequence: TGTGCCAGCAGCTTGGGCACGTCCACAGATACGCAGTATTTT.